A single sample gave rise to the 5 T cell receptor beta chains below, sequenced in a study of control samples from healthy donors and cancer patients. Clones were sequenced by immunoSEQ multiplex PCR, and TCRdb holds only the in-frame ones, with some missing. This table holds about 79,000 clones, over 85% found once. What was sequenced was PBMCs. Receptor source: a woman aged 40 to 55 with lung cancer.

The V gene is TRBV9, the J gene TRBJ2-3; D not resolved. Trimming cost V 2 bases and J 3 bases, with 13 bases left between them. CDR1 SGDLS and CDR2 YYNGEE come from the germline V gene. The CDR3 has 15 amino acids. CDR3 sequence: CASSVWGRGTDTQYF. CDR3 bases: TGTGCCAGCAGCGTGTGGGGTCGAGGAACAGATACGCAGTATTTT.

V gene TRBV28 combines with J gene TRBJ2-7, with a weak D call TRBD1 (7 bases). The CDR3 runs 15 residues. Trimming pared 3 bases from V and 1 base from J, leaving 13 bases between. The V gene's germline CDR1 is MDHEN and CDR2 SYDVKM. Here the CDR3 DNA reads TGTGCCAGCAGTTTCATCAGGGGGAGGTCCTACGAGCAGTACTTC. Translating gives CASSFIRGRSYEQYF.

The CDR3: CASSPGIRQPQHF. As DNA, the CDR3 is TGTGCCAGCAGCCCAGGGATTAGGCAGCCCCAGCATTTT. The chain links TRBV6-5 to TRBJ1-5; D possibly corresponds to TRBD1 (5 bases). V lost 6 bases, J lost 7 bases, and 13 bases lay in between. The germline V gene has CDR1 MNHEY and CDR2 SVGAGI. This CDR3 region has 13 residues.

The J gene is TRBJ1-6, the V gene TRBV5-1, with D tentatively TRBD1 (5 bases). This CDR3 is built from 14 residues. Trimming pared 4 bases from V and 13 bases from J, leaving 18 bases between. Germline CDR1 is SGHRS and CDR2 is YFSETQ. CDR3 protein: CASSVGTADGPLHF. In DNA, the CDR3 is TGCGCCAGCAGCGTCGGGACGGCCGATGGGCCCCTCCACTTT. The full variable domain, rest sourced from reference TRBV5-1 and TRBJ1-6, is KAGVTQTPRYLIKTRGQQVTLSCSPISGHRSVSWYQQTPGQGLQFLFEYFSETQRNKGNFPGRFSGRQFSNSRSEMNVSTLELGDSALYLCASSVGTADGPLHFGNGTRLTVT.

The rearrangement links TRBV2 to TRBJ1-5; D remains ambiguous. In germline, CDR1 is SNHLY, CDR2 FYNNEI. Trimming took off 4 bases at V and 6 bases at J, with 31 bases between the two ends. The CDR3 is made up of 20 amino acids. The CDR3 protein is CASSGTLPHGRASEGQPQHF. The CDR3 DNA reads as TGTGCCAGCAGTGGAACGCTCCCCCACGGACGGGCATCGGAGGGTCAGCCCCAGCATTTT.